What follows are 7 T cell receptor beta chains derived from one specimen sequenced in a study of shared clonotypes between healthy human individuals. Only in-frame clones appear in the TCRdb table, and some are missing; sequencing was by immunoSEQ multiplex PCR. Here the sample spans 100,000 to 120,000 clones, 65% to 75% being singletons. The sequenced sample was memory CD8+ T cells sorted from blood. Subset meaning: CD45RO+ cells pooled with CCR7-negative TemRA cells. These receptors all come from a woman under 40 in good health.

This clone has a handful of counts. In DNA, the CDR3 is TGTGCCAGCATTAAAATACAGGGGTGGAATCAGCCCCAGCATTTT. Translation: CASIKIQGWNQPQHF. The chain joins TRBV28 to TRBJ1-5; 7 nucleotides line up with TRBD1. The CDR3 contains 15 residues. Germline CDR1 reads MDHEN; CDR2 reads SYDVKM. V dropped 7 bases and J dropped 4; count of bases not matched to a gene: 10.

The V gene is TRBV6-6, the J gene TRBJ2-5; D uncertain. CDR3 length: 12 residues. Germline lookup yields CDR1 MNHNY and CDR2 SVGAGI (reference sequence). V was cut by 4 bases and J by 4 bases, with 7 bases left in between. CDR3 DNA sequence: TGTGCCAGCAGTTCTTCCCGAGAGACCCAGTACTTC. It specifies CASSSSRETQYF.

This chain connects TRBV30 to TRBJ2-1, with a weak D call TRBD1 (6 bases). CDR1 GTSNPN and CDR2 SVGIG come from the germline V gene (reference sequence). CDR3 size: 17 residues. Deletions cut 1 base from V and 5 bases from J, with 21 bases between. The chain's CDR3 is CAWSGVFGQGQHNEQFF. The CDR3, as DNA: TGTGCCTGGAGTGGAGTTTTTGGTCAGGGGCAACACAATGAGCAGTTCTTC.

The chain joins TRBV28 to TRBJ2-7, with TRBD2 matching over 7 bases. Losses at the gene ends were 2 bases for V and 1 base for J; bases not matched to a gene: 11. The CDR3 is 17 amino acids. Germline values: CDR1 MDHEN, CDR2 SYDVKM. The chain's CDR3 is CASSLRRSAGDSYEQYF. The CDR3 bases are TGTGCCAGCAGTTTACGCCGGAGCGCGGGAGATTCCTACGAGCAGTACTTC.

The CDR3 protein is CASRFRDRGLSGPEAFF. The DNA for the CDR3 is TGTGCCAGCAGGTTCCGGGACAGGGGGCTCAGTGGCCCTGAAGCTTTCTTT. The gene calls are TRBV2 and TRBJ1-1; 12 bases are shared with TRBD1. Per the germline V gene, CDR1 is SNHLY and CDR2 is FYNNEI. The CDR3 covers 17 residues. V lost 6 bases to trimming and J lost 6 bases; unmatched junction nucleotides: 14.

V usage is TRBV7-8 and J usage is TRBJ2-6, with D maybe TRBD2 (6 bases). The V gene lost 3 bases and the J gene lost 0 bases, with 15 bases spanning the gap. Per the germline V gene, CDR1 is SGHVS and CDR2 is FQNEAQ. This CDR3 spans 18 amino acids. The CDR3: CASSLGSGLRSGANVLTF. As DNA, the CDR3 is TGTGCCAGCAGCTTGGGCTCGGGACTCCGCTCTGGGGCCAACGTCCTGACTTTC. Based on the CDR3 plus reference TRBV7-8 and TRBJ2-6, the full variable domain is GAGVSQSPRYKVAKRGQDVALRCDPISGHVSLFWYQQALGQGPEFLTYFQNEAQLDKSGLPSDRFFAERPEGSVSTLKIQRTQQEDSAVYLCASSLGSGLRSGANVLTFGAGSRLTVL.

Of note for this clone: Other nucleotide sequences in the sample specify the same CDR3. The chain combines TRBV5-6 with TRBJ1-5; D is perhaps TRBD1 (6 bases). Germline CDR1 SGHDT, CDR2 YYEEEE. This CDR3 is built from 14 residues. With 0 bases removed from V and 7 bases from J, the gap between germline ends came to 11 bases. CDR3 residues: CASSLGGGGQPQHF. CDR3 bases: TGTGCCAGCAGCTTGGGGGGGGGCGGACAGCCCCAGCATTTT.